Below, 3 T cell receptor beta chains from the same sample are listed, as sequenced in a study of shared clonotypes between healthy human individuals. Sequencing used immunoSEQ multiplex PCR; TCRdb keeps in-frame clones, though not all of them. The sample has around 2.1 million clones; roughly 91% are singletons. Positive CCR7 selection of CD45RO-negative cells yielded the naive CD8 cells, and terminally differentiated effector memory CD45RA+ cells were excluded. The specimen sequenced was naive CD8+ T cells from PBMCs. The receptors originated from a man younger than 35 in good health. Some clones in this sample may be carry-over from other donors' samples.

The chain recombines TRBV28 with TRBJ2-5; possible D gene TRBD1, 6 bases. The last part of the DNA fits TRBJ2-7 better; the J call may be wrong. CDR3 length: 14 residues. Germline V gives CDR1 MDHEN, CDR2 SYDVKM. The CDR3 DNA is TGTGCCAGCAGCTTAACTCTCAGGGGCTACGAGCAGTACTTC. This codes for CASSLTLRGYEQYF.

This chain uses TRBV4-1 with TRBJ2-2; D gene ambiguous. CDR1 is MGHRA, CDR2 YSYEKL, per germline. V lost 4 bases and J 1 base, leaving 4 bases between the germline ends. This CDR3 contains 13 residues. CDR3 DNA: TGCGCCAGCAGCCCTCTGAACACCGGGGAGCTGTTTTTT. Residues: CASSPLNTGELFF.

This clone was counted once. This sequence joins TRBV7-8 and TRBJ2-5; 7 bases agree with TRBD2. This CDR3 contains 15 residues. Germline V gene sequence: CDR1 SGHVS, CDR2 FQNEAQ. With V trimmed by 5 bases and J by 5 bases, 11 bases remained unmatched. The chain's CDR3 is CASSLRDYLWETQYF. The CDR3, as DNA: TGTGCCAGCAGCCTAAGGGACTACCTTTGGGAGACCCAGTACTTC.